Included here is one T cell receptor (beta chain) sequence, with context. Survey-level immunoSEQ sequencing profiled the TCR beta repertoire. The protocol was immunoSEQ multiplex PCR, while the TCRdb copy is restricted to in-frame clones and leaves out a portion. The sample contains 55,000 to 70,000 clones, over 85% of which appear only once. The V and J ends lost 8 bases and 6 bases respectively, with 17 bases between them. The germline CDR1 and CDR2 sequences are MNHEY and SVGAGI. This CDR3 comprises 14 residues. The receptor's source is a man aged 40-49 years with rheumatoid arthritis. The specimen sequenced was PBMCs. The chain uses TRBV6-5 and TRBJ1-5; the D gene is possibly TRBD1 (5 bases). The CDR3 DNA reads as TGTGCCAGCTCTAGGGGTGTCGGGAGTCAGCCCCAGCATTTT. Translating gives CASSRGVGSQPQHF.